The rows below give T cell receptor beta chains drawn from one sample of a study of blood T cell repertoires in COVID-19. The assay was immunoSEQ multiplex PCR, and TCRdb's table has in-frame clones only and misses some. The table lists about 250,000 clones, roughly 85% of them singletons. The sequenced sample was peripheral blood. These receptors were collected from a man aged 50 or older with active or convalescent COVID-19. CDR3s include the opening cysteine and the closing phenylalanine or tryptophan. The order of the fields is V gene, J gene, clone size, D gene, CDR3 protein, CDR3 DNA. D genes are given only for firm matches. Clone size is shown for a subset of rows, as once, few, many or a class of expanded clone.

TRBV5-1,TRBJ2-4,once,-,CASSSTRENIQYF,TGCGCCAGCAGCTCGACTAGGGAAAACATTCAGTACTTC
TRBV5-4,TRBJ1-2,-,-,CASRPQGTANYGYTF,TGTGCCAGCAGACCACAGGGTACTGCTAACTATGGCTACACCTTC
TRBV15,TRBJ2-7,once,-,CATSRSLIGSSYEQYF,TGTGCCACCAGCAGAAGTCTTATCGGGAGCTCCTACGAGCAGTACTTC
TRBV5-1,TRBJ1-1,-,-,CASSSTGDTEAFF,TGCGCCAGCAGCTCGACAGGAGACACTGAAGCTTTCTTT
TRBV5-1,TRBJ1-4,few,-,CASSFVQGLSATNEKLFF,TGCGCCAGCAGCTTTGTGCAGGGGCTTTCTGCAACTAATGAAAAACTGTTTTTT
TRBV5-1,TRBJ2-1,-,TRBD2,CASSFGLASRNEQFF,TGCGCCAGCAGCTTCGGACTAGCTTCGCGGAATGAGCAGTTCTTC
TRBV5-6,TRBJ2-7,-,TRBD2,CASSSQTSGRADEQYF,TGTGCCAGCAGCTCACAGACTAGCGGGAGGGCCGACGAGCAGTACTTC
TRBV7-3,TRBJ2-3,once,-,CASSLAGSTDTQYF,TGTGCCAGCAGCTTAGCGGGAAGCACAGATACGCAGTATTTT
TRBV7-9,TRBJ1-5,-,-,CASSLDSSYQPQHF,TGTGCCAGCAGCTTAGACAGCTCCTATCAGCCCCAGCATTTT
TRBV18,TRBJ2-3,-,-,CASSPFRGRGTDTQYF,TGTGCCAGCTCACCATTTAGGGGCAGGGGCACAGATACGCAGTATTTT
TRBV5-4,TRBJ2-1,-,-,CASSSKMGHPGPNEQFF,TGTGCCAGCAGCTCCAAAATGGGTCACCCAGGGCCCAATGAGCAGTTCTTC
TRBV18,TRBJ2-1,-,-,CASSPPGQTYNEQFF,TGTGCCAGCTCCCCTCCGGGACAAACCTACAATGAGCAGTTCTTC
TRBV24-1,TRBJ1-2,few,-,CATSDSDSYGYTF,TGTGCCACCAGTGATTCGGACAGCTATGGCTACACCTTC